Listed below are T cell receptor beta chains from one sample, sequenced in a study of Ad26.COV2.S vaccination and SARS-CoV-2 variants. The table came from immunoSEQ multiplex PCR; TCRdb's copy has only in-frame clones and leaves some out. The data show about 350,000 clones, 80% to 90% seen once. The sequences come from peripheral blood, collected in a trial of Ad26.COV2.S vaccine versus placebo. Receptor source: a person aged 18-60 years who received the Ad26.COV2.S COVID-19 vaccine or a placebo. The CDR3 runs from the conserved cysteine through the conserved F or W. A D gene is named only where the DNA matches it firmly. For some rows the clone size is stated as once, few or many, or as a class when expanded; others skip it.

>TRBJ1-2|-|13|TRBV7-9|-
CASSRTGIYGYTF
TGTGCCAGCAGCCGAACAGGGATCTATGGCTACACCTTC
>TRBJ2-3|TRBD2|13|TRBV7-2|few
CASSIAGEGTQYF
TGTGCCAGCAGCATAGCGGGAGAGGGTACGCAGTATTTT
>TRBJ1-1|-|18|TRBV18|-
CASSHALQIGVLDTEAFF
TGTGCCAGCTCACACGCCCTACAAATAGGGGTGTTGGACACTGAAGCTTTCTTT
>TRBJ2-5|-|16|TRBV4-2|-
CASSQGKGGSRETQYF
TGTGCCAGCAGCCAAGGGAAGGGGGGTAGCAGAGAGACCCAGTACTTC
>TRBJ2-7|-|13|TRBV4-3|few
CASSQDGASEQYF
TGCGCCAGCAGCCAAGATGGGGCGAGCGAGCAGTACTTC
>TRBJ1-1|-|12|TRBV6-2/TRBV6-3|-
CASSFMNTEAFF
TGTGCCAGCAGTTTTATGAACACTGAAGCTTTCTTT
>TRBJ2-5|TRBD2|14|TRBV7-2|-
CASSFSGGPETQYF
TGTGCCAGCAGCTTTAGCGGGGGCCCAGAGACCCAGTACTTC
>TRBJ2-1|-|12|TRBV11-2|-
CASSRGYNEQFF
TGTGCCAGCTCCCGGGGATACAATGAGCAGTTCTTC
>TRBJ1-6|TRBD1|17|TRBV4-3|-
CASSRARSGQGPSPLHF
TGCGCCAGCAGCCGAGCCAGGTCGGGACAGGGGCCATCACCCCTCCACTTT
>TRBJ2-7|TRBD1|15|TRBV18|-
CASSPSAGGSYEQYF
TGTGCCAGCTCACCATCCGCAGGGGGCTCCTACGAGCAGTACTTC
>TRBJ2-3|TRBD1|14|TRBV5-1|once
CASSPGQYTDTQYF
TGCGCCAGCAGCCCGGGACAGTACACAGATACGCAGTATTTT
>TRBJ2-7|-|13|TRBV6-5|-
CASRGDWAYEQYF
TGTGCCAGCAGGGGGGACTGGGCCTACGAGCAGTACTTC
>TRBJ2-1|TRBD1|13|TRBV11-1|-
CASEGALRNEQFF
TGTGCCAGCGAGGGGGCGCTTCGCAATGAGCAGTTCTTC
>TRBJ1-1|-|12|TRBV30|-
CAWSLLGTEAFF
TGTGCCTGGAGTTTGTTGGGCACTGAAGCTTTCTTT
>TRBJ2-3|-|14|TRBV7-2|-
CASSPGHSTDTQYF
TGTGCCAGCAGCCCGGGACACAGCACAGATACGCAGTATTTT
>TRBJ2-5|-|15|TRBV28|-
CASSLWAGTSETQYF
TGTGCCAGCAGTTTATGGGCAGGGACTTCAGAGACCCAGTACTTC
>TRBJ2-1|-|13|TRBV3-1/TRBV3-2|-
CASSQGLTVEQFF
TGTGCCAGCAGCCAAGGTTTGACCGTAGAGCAGTTCTTC
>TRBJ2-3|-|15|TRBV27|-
CASSLSITATDTQYF
TGTGCCAGCAGTTTATCGATTACAGCCACAGATACGCAGTATTTT
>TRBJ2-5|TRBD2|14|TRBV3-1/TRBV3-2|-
CASSPTGGGETQYF
TGTGCCAGCAGCCCGACGGGAGGGGGTGAGACCCAGTACTTC
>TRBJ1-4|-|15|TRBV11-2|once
CASRPTGIRNEKLFF
TGTGCCAGCAGACCAACAGGGATACGTAATGAAAAACTGTTTTTT
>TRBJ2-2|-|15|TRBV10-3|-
CAISESAGTGGELFF
TGTGCCATCAGTGAGTCGGCCGGGACGGGCGGGGAGCTGTTTTTT
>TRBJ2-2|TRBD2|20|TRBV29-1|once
CSVELPGHSGSLWNTGELFF
TGCAGCGTTGAATTACCCGGCCATAGCGGGAGCTTATGGAATACCGGGGAGCTGTTTTTT
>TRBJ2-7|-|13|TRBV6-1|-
CASSEAFSYEQYF
TGTGCCAGCAGTGAAGCGTTTTCCTACGAGCAGTACTTC
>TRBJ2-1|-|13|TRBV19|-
CASKRGGLGEQFF
TGTGCCAGTAAAAGGGGGGGTCTAGGTGAGCAGTTCTTC
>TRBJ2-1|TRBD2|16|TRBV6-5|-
CASSYRAGGSRNEQFF
TGTGCCAGCAGTTATCGAGCGGGAGGCTCCCGGAATGAGCAGTTCTTC
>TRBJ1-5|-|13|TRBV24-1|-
CATSEGSRQPQHF
TGTGCCACCAGTGAGGGCAGTCGTCAGCCCCAGCATTTT
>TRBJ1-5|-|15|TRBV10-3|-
CAISETADSNQPQHF
TGTGCCATCAGTGAAACAGCCGACAGCAATCAGCCCCAGCATTTT
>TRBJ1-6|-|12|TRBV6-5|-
CASGSYNSPLHF
TGTGCCAGCGGCTCCTATAATTCACCCCTCCACTTT
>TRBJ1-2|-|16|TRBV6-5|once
CASSSNWDPTRDGYTF
TGTGCCAGCAGTTCGAACTGGGACCCAACTCGGGATGGCTACACCTTC
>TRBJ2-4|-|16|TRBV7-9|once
CASSLADGLAKNIQYF
TGTGCCAGCAGCTTAGCTGACGGACTAGCCAAAAACATTCAGTACTTC
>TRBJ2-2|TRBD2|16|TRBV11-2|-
CASSLESGGNTGELFF
TGTGCCAGCAGCTTAGAAAGCGGGGGGAACACCGGGGAGCTGTTTTTT
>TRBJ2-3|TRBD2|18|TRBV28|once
CASSSPYQVAGNTDTQYF
TGTGCCAGCAGTTCCCCTTATCAGGTAGCGGGAAACACAGATACGCAGTATTTT
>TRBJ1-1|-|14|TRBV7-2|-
CASSLDRWVTEAFF
TGTGCCAGCAGCTTAGATCGTTGGGTCACTGAAGCTTTCTTT
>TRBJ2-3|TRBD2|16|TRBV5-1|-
CARTKAGEGSTDTQYF
TGCGCCAGAACAAAAGCGGGAGAGGGAAGCACAGATACGCAGTATTTT
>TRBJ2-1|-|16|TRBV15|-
CATSRGRGGIHNEQFF
TGTGCCACCAGCAGGGGGCGGGGAGGTATCCACAATGAGCAGTTCTTC
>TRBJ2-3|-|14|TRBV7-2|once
CASRQGLPGDTQYF
TGTGCCAGCAGACAGGGACTCCCCGGGGATACGCAGTATTTT
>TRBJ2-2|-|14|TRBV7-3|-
CASSLRQNTGELFF
TGTGCCAGCAGCTTAAGGCAGAACACCGGGGAGCTGTTTTTT
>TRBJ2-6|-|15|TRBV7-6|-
CASSFGSSGANVLTF
TGTGCCAGCAGCTTTGGGAGCTCTGGGGCCAACGTCCTGACTTTC
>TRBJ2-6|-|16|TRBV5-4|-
CASSLVGAFGANVLTF
TGTGCCAGCAGCTTGGTTGGGGCGTTTGGGGCCAACGTCCTGACTTTC
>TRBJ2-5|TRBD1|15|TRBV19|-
CASSPASDRVETQYF
TGTGCCAGTAGTCCCGCCTCGGACAGGGTAGAGACCCAGTACTTC
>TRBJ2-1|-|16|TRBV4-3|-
CASSQGLSVKYNEQFF
TGCGCCAGCAGCCAAGGTCTATCAGTGAAGTACAATGAGCAGTTCTTC
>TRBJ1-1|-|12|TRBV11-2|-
CASDEVYTEAFF
TGTGCCAGCGACGAAGTTTACACTGAAGCTTTCTTT
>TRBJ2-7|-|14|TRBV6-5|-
CASSVDWSSYEQYF
TGTGCCAGCAGCGTGGACTGGAGCTCCTACGAGCAGTACTTC
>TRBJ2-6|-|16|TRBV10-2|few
CASSEGQYSGANVLTF
TGCGCCAGCAGTGAGGGACAGTACTCTGGGGCCAACGTCCTGACTTTC
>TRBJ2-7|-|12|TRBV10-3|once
CAISEVGYEQYF
TGTGCCATCAGTGAGGTAGGCTACGAGCAGTACTTC
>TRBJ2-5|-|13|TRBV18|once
CASSVYAEETQYF
TGTGCCAGCTCCGTATACGCGGAGGAGACCCAGTACTTC
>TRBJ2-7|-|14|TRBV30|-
CAWRGMTGSYEQYF
TGTGCCTGGAGAGGGATGACAGGCTCCTACGAGCAGTACTTC
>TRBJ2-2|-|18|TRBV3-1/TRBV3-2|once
CASRHKKTPVGFCGELFF
TGTGCCAGCAGACACAAAAAGACCCCAGTAGGGTTTTGCGGGGAGCTGTTTTTT
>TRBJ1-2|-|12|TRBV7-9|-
CASTIMGEGYTF
TGTGCCAGCACCATAATGGGTGAGGGCTACACCTTC